This is a list of T cell receptor beta chains from one sample in a study of blood T cell repertoires in COVID-19. Data came from immunoSEQ multiplex PCR; TCRdb stores just in-frame clones and leaves some out. The data contain approximately 170,000 clones, 74% of them singletons. The sequenced material came from peripheral blood. Source of these receptors: a woman older than 75 with acute or convalescent COVID-19. CDR3s include the opening cysteine and the closing phenylalanine or tryptophan. D genes are given only for firm matches. Expanded clones are given a class, and other clones once, few, many or no size at all.

clone_size	d_call	v_call	j_call	cdr3_aa	cdr3_nt
NA	TRBD2	TRBV27	TRBJ2-1	CASSSLLAGGPRGNNEQFF	TGTGCCAGCAGTTCGCTACTAGCGGGAGGACCTAGGGGAAATAATGAGCAGTTCTTC
NA	NA	TRBV7-9	TRBJ2-2	CASSLVSGLVGELFF	TGTGCCAGCAGCTTAGTCTCAGGGCTAGTCGGGGAGCTGTTTTTT
NA	TRBD1	TRBV24-1	TRBJ1-2	CATSDPGQGAGGYTF	TGTGCCACCAGTGACCCTGGACAGGGGGCTGGAGGCTACACCTTC
few	TRBD1	TRBV28	TRBJ1-1	CASSTGTAMNTEAFF	TGTGCCAGCAGTACTGGGACAGCTATGAACACTGAAGCTTTCTTT
NA	NA	TRBV6-5	TRBJ1-1	CASSRGHTEAFF	TGTGCCAGCAGCCGCGGGCACACTGAAGCTTTCTTT
NA	TRBD1	TRBV11-2	TRBJ2-5	CASSLVAGGGETQYF	TGTGCCAGCAGCTTAGTCGCAGGGGGCGGGGAGACCCAGTACTTC
NA	TRBD1	TRBV27	TRBJ2-3	CASSQTWTGRTDTQYF	TGTGCCAGCAGCCAAACCTGGACAGGGCGGACTGATACGCAGTATTTT
few	TRBD2	TRBV6-1	TRBJ2-7	CASSEAHLAGYSYEQYF	TGTGCCAGCAGTGAAGCGCATTTAGCGGGATATTCCTACGAGCAGTACTTC
NA	NA	TRBV30	TRBJ2-7	CAWSAAGTSTYEQYF	TGTGCCTGGAGTGCGGCAGGGACATCAACCTACGAGCAGTACTTC
NA	TRBD2	TRBV24-1	TRBJ2-3	CATSDSGLAEGADTQYF	TGTGCCACCAGTGATTCGGGACTAGCGGAGGGGGCAGATACGCAGTATTTT
NA	NA	TRBV13	TRBJ2-3	CASSFFSVSTDTQYF	TGTGCCAGCAGCTTTTTTAGCGTTAGCACAGATACGCAGTATTTT
few	TRBD2	TRBV6-2/TRBV6-3	TRBJ2-5	CASSPGTSSETQYF	TGTGCCAGCAGTCCCGGGACTAGCTCAGAGACCCAGTACTTC
NA	TRBD2	TRBV6-5	TRBJ2-1	CASSYSGGRPYNEQFF	TGTGCCAGCAGTTACTCGGGCGGGAGGCCCTACAATGAGCAGTTCTTC
NA	NA	TRBV9	TRBJ1-4	CASSVEGAWGEKLFF	TGTGCCAGCAGCGTAGAAGGGGCCTGGGGTGAAAAACTGTTTTTT
NA	NA	TRBV27	TRBJ1-6	CASSFIGGNNSPLHF	TGTGCCAGCAGTTTTATTGGAGGGAACAATTCACCCCTCCACTTT
NA	NA	TRBV27	TRBJ1-1	CASSLSGGVTEAFF	TGTGCCAGCAGTTTATCTGGGGGCGTCACTGAAGCTTTCTTT
NA	TRBD1	TRBV30	TRBJ1-6	CAQQGPGSPLHF	TGTGCCCAACAGGGGCCGGGTTCACCCCTCCACTTT
NA	NA	TRBV21-1	TRBJ2-1	CASSKRETSANNEQFF	TGTGCCAGCAGCAAACGGGAGACTAGCGCGAACAATGAGCAGTTCTTC
NA	NA	TRBV30	TRBJ2-5	CAWRQATETQYF	TGTGCCTGGAGACAGGCAACAGAGACCCAGTACTTC
few	TRBD2	TRBV3-1/TRBV3-2	TRBJ2-1	CASSHLLAGVGNEQFF	TGTGCCAGCAGCCACCTACTAGCGGGAGTAGGGAATGAGCAGTTCTTC
NA	TRBD2	TRBV2	TRBJ2-5	CASSPLAGGQETQYF	TGTGCCAGCAGCCCACTAGCGGGGGGGCAAGAGACCCAGTACTTC
once	TRBD1	TRBV6-6	TRBJ1-5	CASSSLGTGGNQPQHF	TGTGCCAGCAGTTCCCTCGGGACAGGGGGCAATCAGCCCCAGCATTTT
NA	NA	TRBV27	TRBJ2-2	CASSFGGQGTGELFF	TGTGCCAGCAGTTTCGGGGGGCAAGGCACCGGGGAGCTGTTTTTT
NA	NA	TRBV4-3	TRBJ2-3	CASSQEGSRGTQYF	TGCGCCAGCAGCCAAGAGGGTAGCCGGGGTACGCAGTATTTT
NA	NA	TRBV27	TRBJ1-2	CASSPPTGSYTF	TGTGCCAGCAGTCCACCGACAGGCTCCTACACCTTC
NA	NA	TRBV28	TRBJ2-7	CASSLDRNDEQYF	TGTGCCAGCAGTCTCGACAGGAACGACGAGCAGTACTTC
NA	NA	TRBV9	TRBJ2-3	CASSVEEYGTDTQYF	TGTGCCAGCAGCGTAGAGGAGTACGGCACAGATACGCAGTATTTT
NA	TRBD2	TRBV6-2/TRBV6-3	TRBJ2-5	CASSPRLAGQETQYF	TGTGCCAGCAGTCCCCGTCTAGCGGGTCAAGAGACCCAGTACTTC
NA	NA	TRBV2	TRBJ1-5	CASSGQYNSNQPQHF	TGTGCCAGCAGCGGACAGTACAATAGCAATCAGCCCCAGCATTTT
NA	TRBD2	TRBV5-1	TRBJ2-7	CASSSIPGTSGLESYEQYF	TGCGCCAGCAGCTCAATCCCCGGGACTAGCGGGCTGGAATCTTACGAGCAGTACTTC
once	NA	TRBV6-5	TRBJ2-1	CASSPWLAPNEQFF	TGTGCCAGCAGCCCCTGGTTGGCTCCCAATGAGCAGTTCTTC